One sample yielded the 14 T cell receptor beta chains listed below, sequenced in a study of blood T cell repertoires in COVID-19. This table comes from immunoSEQ multiplex PCR, and its TCRdb copy is limited to in-frame clones, with some not included. The sample lists 400,000 to 550,000 clones; more than 85% were seen once. The sample comprised peripheral blood. The source is a woman in her 30s with acute or convalescent COVID-19.

The V call is TRBV24-1, the J call TRBJ1-1; D not resolved. There are 14 residues in the CDR3. The ends were cut back, 7 bases at V and 6 bases at J, with 17 bases in the middle. CDR1 KGHDR and CDR2 SFDVKD come from the germline V gene. DNA of the CDR3: TGTGCCACCAGGGACTTAGTTTTCGACCCTGAAGCTTTCTTT. This translates into CATRDLVFDPEAFF.

The chain links TRBV20-1 to TRBJ2-2, with 9 bases aligning to TRBD2. The germline CDR1 and CDR2 sequences are DFQATT and SNEGSKA (reference sequence). This CDR3 region has 16 residues. Trimming took 3 bases from V and 1 from J; bases not matched to a gene: 6. The CDR3 region is CSASPSGGLNTGELFF. The CDR3 DNA reads TGCAGTGCTAGTCCCAGCGGGGGGCTGAACACCGGGGAGCTGTTTTTT.

The chain has TRBV19 and TRBJ1-1; D is ambiguous. Deletions cut 0 bases from V and 0 bases from J, with 8 bases between. This CDR3 comprises 15 residues. CDR1 is LNHDA, CDR2 SQIVND, per germline (reference sequence). The CDR3 DNA reads as TGTGCCAGTAGTATAGATGCAGTTTTGAACACTGAAGCTTTCTTT. Translation: CASSIDAVLNTEAFF.

CDR3 protein: CASSLAQGQGNTEAFF. CDR3 bases: TGTGCCAGCAGCTTAGCACAGGGACAGGGGAACACTGAAGCTTTCTTT. The J gene is TRBJ1-1, the V gene TRBV11-2, with TRBD1 matching over 9 bases. The CDR3 is made up of 16 amino acids. Germline V lookup: CDR1 SGHAT, CDR2 FQNNGV. The V gene end was trimmed by 1 base and the J gene end by 1 base; junction bases not matched to a gene: 4.

V and J are TRBV6-5 and TRBJ1-2; 9 bases agree with TRBD1. The CDR3 totals 15 residues. Per the germline V gene, CDR1 is MNHEY and CDR2 is SVGAGI. The V and J ends lost 8 bases and 8 bases, in that order; junction bases with no gene match: 15. As DNA, the CDR3 is TGTGCCAGCTCGGGCACGTACAGGGGGCAGGGAGGCTACACCTTC. Translating gives CASSGTYRGQGGYTF.

The rearrangement uses TRBV7-3 and TRBJ2-3; TRBD2 agrees at 9 bases. The germline gives CDR1 SGHTA, CDR2 FQGTGA. The J segment lost 0 bases and the V segment lost 0 bases, leaving 7 bases of the junction unmatched. CDR3 size: 18 residues. CDR3 amino acids: CASSLTWLAGSSTDTQYF. The CDR3 DNA follows: TGTGCCAGCAGCTTAACTTGGCTAGCGGGGAGTAGCACAGATACGCAGTATTTT.

V gene TRBV7-8 combines with J gene TRBJ1-5; 8 bases align to TRBD1. Per germline, CDR1 SGHVS and CDR2 FQNEAQ. The length of the CDR3 is 13 residues. Trimming removed 4 bases from V and 7 bases from J; junction bases left unmatched: 3. This CDR3 is CASSSDRGQPQHF. In nucleotides, the CDR3 is TGTGCCAGCAGCTCAGACAGGGGACAGCCCCAGCATTTT.

The chain joins TRBV24-1 to TRBJ2-2; TRBD2 agrees at 7 bases. The CDR3 contains 16 residues. Germline-derived CDR1 and CDR2 are KGHDR and SFDVKD. The V and J ends lost 9 bases and 0 bases, in that order; junction bases with no gene match: 9. Here the CDR3 DNA reads TGTGCCACCGGGGGAGGGAAGAACGCGAACACCGGGGAGCTGTTTTTT. This gives the protein CATGGGKNANTGELFF.

The rearrangement uses TRBV6-6 and TRBJ2-7; maybe TRBD2 (5 bases). The CDR3 runs 14 residues. CDR1 MNHNY and CDR2 SVGAGI come from the germline V gene (reference sequence). Between the trimmed V and J ends, which lost 8 bases and 2 bases, there was a span of 16 bases. The CDR3 DNA sequence: TGTGCCAGCGTAAGAGGGCCCCTTACCTACGAGCAGTACTTC. It encodes CASVRGPLTYEQYF.

V is TRBV12-3 or TRBV12-4 and J is TRBJ1-1, with D perhaps matching TRBD1 (5 bases). The CDR3 runs to 12 residues. V lost 5 bases and J lost 5, with 9 bases in between. The DNA for the CDR3 is TGTGCCAGCAGTAGGGGCCCAACTGAAGCTTTCTTT. This gives the protein CASSRGPTEAFF.

The genes are TRBV5-4 and TRBJ2-5; possibly TRBD2 for D (5 bases). V lost 4 bases, J lost 3 bases, and 25 bases lay in between. CDR3 length equals 18 residues. The germline CDR1 and CDR2 sequences are SGHNT and YYREEE (reference sequence). Here the CDR3 DNA reads TGTGCCAGCAGCCCGGATGGGTCTCCACGGGGATTAAAAGAGACCCAGTACTTC. Translated, it gives CASSPDGSPRGLKETQYF.

The chain links TRBV13 to TRBJ2-4, with 10 bases identical to TRBD2. CDR1 is PRHDT, CDR2 FYEKMQ, per germline (reference sequence). With 5 bases clipped from V and 0 bases from J, the junction kept 13 bases outside the gene matches. This CDR3 spans 19 amino acids. The CDR3 DNA follows: TGTGCCAGCAGCCCGCCCGGATTAGCGGGGGGACTAGCCAAAAACATTCAGTACTTC. Translation: CASSPPGLAGGLAKNIQYF. Looking up the rest from reference TRBV13 and TRBJ2-4 gives the full variable domain: AAGVIQSPRHLIKEKRETATLKCYPIPRHDTVYWYQQGPGQDPQFLISFYEKMQSDKGSIPDRFSAQQFSDYHSELNMSSLELGDSALYFCASSPPGLAGGLAKNIQYFGAGTRLSVL.

The chain recombines TRBV27 with TRBJ2-3; 8 nucleotides align to TRBD2. The CDR3 is made up of 18 amino acids. The germline V gene encodes CDR1 MNHEY and CDR2 SMNVEV (reference sequence). Germline trimming cut 3 bases from V and 3 bases from J; bases unmatched to any gene: 14. CDR3 nucleotides: TGTGCCAGCAGTTTGTGGGGGAGGGAGCGGGGGAGTACAGATACGCAGTATTTT. This sequence encodes CASSLWGRERGSTDTQYF.

This chain connects TRBV30 to TRBJ2-2; 9 nucleotides agree with TRBD1. The CDR3 covers 18 residues. The V gene end was trimmed by 1 base and the J gene end by 1 base; junction bases not matched to a gene: 10. CDR1 and CDR2 (germline): GTSNPN, SVGIG (reference sequence). CDR3 sequence: CAWSDKNGQGKNTGELFF. The DNA for the CDR3 is TGTGCCTGGAGTGACAAGAATGGACAGGGGAAGAACACCGGGGAGCTGTTTTTT.